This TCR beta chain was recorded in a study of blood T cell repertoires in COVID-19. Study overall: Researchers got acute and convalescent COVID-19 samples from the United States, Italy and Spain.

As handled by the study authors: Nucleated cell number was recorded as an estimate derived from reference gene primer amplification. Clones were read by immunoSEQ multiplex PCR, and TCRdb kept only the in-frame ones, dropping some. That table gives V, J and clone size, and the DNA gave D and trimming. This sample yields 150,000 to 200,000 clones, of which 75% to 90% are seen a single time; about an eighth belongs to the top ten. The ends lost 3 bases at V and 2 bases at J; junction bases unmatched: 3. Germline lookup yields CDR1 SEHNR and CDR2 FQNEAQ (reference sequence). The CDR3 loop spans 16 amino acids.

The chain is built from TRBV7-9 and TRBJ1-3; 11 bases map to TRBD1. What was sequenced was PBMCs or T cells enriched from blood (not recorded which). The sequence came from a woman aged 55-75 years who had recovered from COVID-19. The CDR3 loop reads CASSLGQGGTGNTIYF. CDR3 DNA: TGTGCCAGCAGCTTGGGACAGGGGGGGACTGGAAACACCATATATTTT.